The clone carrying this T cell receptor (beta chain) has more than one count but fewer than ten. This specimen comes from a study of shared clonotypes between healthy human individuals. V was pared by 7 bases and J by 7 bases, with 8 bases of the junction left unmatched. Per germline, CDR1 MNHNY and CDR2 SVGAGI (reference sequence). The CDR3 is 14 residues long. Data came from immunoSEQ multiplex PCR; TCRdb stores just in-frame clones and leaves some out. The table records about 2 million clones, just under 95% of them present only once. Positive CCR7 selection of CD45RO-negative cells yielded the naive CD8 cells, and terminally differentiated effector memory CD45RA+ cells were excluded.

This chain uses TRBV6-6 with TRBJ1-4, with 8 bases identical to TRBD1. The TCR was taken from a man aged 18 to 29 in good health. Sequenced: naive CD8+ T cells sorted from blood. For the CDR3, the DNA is TGTGCCAGCACCCCCGACAGGGGATTTGAAAAACTGTTTTTT. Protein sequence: CASTPDRGFEKLFF.